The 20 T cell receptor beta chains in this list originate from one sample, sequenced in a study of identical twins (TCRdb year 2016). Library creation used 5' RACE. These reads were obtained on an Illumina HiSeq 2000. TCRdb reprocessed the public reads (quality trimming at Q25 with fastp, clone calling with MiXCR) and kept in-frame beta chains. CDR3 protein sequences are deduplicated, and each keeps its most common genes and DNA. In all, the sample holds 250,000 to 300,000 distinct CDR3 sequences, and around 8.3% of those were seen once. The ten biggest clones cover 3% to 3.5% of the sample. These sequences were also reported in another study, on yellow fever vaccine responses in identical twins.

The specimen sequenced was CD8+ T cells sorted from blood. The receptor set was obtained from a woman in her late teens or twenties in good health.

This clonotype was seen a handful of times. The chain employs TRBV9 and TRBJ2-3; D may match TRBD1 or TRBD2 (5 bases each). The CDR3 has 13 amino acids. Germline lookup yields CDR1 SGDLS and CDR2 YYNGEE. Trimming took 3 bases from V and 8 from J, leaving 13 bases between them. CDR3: CASSAWDGSTQYF. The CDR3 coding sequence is TGTGCCAGCAGCGCCTGGGACGGCTCTACGCAGTATTTT.

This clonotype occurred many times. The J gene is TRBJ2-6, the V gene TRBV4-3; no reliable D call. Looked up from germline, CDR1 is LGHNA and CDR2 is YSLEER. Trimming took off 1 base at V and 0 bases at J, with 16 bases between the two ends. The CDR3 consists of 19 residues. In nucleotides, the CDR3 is TGCGCCAGCAGCCAAGTCCATGGCGTGATTTACTCTGGGGCCAACGTCCTGACTTTC. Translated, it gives CASSQVHGVIYSGANVLTF.

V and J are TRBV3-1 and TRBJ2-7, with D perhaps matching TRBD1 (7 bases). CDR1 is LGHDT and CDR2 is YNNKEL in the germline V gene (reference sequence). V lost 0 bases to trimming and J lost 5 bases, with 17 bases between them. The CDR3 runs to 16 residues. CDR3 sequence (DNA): TGTGCCAGCAGCCAAGACGGGGCAGGGGGGCCGAACGAGCAGTACTTC. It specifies CASSQDGAGGPNEQYF.

The CDR3 reads CASSGLWSTEAFF. The CDR3, as DNA: TGTGCCAGCAGCGGCCTCTGGTCGACTGAAGCTTTCTTT. The chain employs TRBV7-2 and TRBJ1-1, with D hard to call. Germline CDR1 is SGHTA and CDR2 is FQGNSA. V was shortened by 5 bases and J by 5 bases, with 12 bases between the two germline ends. The CDR3 extends over 13 amino acids. The full variable domain, in which reference TRBV7-2 and TRBJ1-1 provide the parts outside the CDR3, is GAGVSQSPSNKVTEKGKDVELRCDPISGHTALYWYRQSLGQGLEFLIYFQGNSAPDKSGLPSDRFSAERTGGSVSTLTIQRTQQEDSAVYLCASSGLWSTEAFFGQGTRLTVV.

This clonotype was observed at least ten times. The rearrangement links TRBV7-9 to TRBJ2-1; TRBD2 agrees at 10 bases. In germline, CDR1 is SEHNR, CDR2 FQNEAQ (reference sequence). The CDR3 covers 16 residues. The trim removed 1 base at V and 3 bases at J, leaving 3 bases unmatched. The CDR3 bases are TGTGCCAGCAGCTTAGGGGGACTAGCGAGCTACAATGAGCAGTTCTTC. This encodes CASSLGGLASYNEQFF.

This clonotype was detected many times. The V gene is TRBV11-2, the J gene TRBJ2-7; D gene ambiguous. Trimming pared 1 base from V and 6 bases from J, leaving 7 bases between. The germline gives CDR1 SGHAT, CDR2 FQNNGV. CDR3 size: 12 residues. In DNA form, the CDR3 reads TGTGCCAGCAGCTTAGTAACCCTCGAGCAGTACTTC. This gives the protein CASSLVTLEQYF.

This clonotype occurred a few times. The CDR3 sequence: CASSPGVSDTEAFF. The CDR3 DNA is TGTGCCAGCAGTCCGGGGGTGAGCGACACTGAAGCTTTCTTT. This sequence joins TRBV27 and TRBJ1-1; weak D call: TRBD1 (5 bases). Trimming stripped 5 bases from V and 3 bases from J, with 13 bases between. Looked up from germline, CDR1 is MNHEY and CDR2 is SMNVEV (reference sequence). The CDR3 is 14 amino acids.

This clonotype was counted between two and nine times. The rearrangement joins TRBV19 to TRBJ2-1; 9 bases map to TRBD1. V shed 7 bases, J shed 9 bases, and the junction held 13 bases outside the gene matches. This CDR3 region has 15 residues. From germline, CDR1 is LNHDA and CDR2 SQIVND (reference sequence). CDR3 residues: CASNPQGAVISEQFF. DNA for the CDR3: TGTGCCAGTAATCCACAGGGGGCTGTAATCAGTGAGCAGTTCTTC.

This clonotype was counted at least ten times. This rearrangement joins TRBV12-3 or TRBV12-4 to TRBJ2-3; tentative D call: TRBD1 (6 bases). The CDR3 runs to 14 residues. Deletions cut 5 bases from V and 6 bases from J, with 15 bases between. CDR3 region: CASSTSTGADTQYF. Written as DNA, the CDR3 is TGTGCCAGCAGTACCTCGACAGGAGCGGATACGCAGTATTTT.

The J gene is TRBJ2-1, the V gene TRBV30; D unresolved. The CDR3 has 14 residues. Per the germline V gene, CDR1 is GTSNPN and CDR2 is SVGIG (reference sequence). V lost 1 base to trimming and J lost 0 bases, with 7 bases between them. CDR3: CAWSDQSSYNEQFF. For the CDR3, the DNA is TGTGCCTGGAGTGATCAGAGCTCCTACAATGAGCAGTTCTTC.

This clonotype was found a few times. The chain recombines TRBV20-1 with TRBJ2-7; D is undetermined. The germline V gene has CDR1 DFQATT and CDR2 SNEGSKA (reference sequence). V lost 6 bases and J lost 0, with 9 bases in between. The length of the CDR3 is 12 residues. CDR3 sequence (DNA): TGCAGTGCAAGGAGCCTCTCCTACGAGCAGTACTTC. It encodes CSARSLSYEQYF.

The CDR3 region has the DNA TGCAGTGCTAGATTGGTGGGATGGGACACTAGCGGTGCCTCCTACGAGCAGTACTTC. Residues: CSARLVGWDTSGASYEQYF. The V gene is TRBV20-1, the J gene TRBJ2-7; 8 nucleotides match TRBD2. Per germline, CDR1 DFQATT and CDR2 SNEGSKA (reference sequence). Losses at the gene ends were 2 bases for V and 0 bases for J; bases not matched to a gene: 18. The CDR3 length is 19 residues.

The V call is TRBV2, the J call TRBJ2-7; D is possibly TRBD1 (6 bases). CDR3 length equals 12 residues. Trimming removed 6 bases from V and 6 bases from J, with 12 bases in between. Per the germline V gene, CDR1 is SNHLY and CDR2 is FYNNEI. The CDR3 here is CASSTTGSEQYF. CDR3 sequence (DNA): TGTGCCAGCAGCACAACAGGGAGCGAGCAGTACTTC.

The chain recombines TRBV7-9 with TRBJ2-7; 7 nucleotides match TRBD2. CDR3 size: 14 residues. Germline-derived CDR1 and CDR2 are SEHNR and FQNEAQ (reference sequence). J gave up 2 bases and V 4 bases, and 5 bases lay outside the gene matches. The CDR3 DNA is TGTGCCAGCAGCTCGGGCGGGAGTCCCTACGAGCAGTACTTC. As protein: CASSSGGSPYEQYF.

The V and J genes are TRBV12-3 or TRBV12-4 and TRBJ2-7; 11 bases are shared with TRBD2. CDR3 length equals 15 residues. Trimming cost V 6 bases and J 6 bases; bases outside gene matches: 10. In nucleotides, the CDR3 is TGTGCCAGCAGGAGGATAGCGGGAGGGGCTTCCGAGCAGTACTTC. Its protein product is CASRRIAGGASEQYF.

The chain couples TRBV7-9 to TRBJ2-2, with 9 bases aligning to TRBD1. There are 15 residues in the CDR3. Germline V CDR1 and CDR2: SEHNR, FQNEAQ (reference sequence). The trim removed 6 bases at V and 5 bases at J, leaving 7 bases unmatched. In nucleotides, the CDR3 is TGTGCCAGCAGTTACAGGGGGCCAGGGACCGGGGAGCTGTTTTTT. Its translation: CASSYRGPGTGELFF.

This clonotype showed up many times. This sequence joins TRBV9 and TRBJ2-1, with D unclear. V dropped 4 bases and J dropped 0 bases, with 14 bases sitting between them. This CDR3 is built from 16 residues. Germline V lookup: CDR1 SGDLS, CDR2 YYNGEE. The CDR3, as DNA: TGTGCCAGCAGCCACCGGCCAGGCAGCTCCTACAATGAGCAGTTCTTC. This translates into CASSHRPGSSYNEQFF. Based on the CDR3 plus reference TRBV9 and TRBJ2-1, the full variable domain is DSGVTQTPKHLITATGQRVTLRCSPRSGDLSVYWYQQSLDQGLQFLIQYYNGEERAKGNILERFSAQQFPDLHSELNLSSLELGDSALYFCASSHRPGSSYNEQFFGPGTRLTVL.

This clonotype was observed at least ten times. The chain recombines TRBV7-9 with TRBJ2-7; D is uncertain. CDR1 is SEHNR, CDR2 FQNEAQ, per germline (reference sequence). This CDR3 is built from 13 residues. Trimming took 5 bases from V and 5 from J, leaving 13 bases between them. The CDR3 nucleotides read TGTGCCAGCAGCGGACCTCTAGTGCACGAGCAGTACTTC. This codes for CASSGPLVHEQYF.

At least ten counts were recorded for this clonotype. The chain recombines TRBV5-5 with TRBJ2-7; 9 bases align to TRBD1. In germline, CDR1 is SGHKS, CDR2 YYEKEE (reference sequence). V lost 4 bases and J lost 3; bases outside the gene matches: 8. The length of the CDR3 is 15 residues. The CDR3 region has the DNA TGTGCCAGCAGCAATGACGGACAGGGGTTCTACGAGCAGTACTTC. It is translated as CASSNDGQGFYEQYF. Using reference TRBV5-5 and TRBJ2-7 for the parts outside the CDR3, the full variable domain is DAGVTQSPTHLIKTRGQQVTLRCSPISGHKSVSWYQQVLGQGPQFIFQYYEKEERGRGNFPDRFSARQFPNYSSELNVNALLLGDSALYLCASSNDGQGFYEQYFGPGTRLTVT.

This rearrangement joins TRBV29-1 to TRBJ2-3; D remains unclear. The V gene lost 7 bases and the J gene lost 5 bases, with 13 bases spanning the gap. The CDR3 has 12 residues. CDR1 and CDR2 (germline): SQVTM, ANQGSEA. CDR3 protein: CSATSTLDTQYF. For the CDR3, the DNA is TGCAGCGCCACCTCAACCTTAGATACGCAGTATTTT.